The rows below give T cell receptor beta chains drawn from one sample of a study of blood T cell repertoires in COVID-19. This table comes from immunoSEQ multiplex PCR, and its TCRdb copy is limited to in-frame clones, with some not included. The sample lists 150,000 to 190,000 clones, under 90% seen once, with approximately 0.5% in the top ten. Sample: peripheral blood. All receptors come from a man aged 55 to 70 with acute or convalescent COVID-19. Both conserved end residues are part of each CDR3. D genes are given only for firm matches. Expanded clones are given a class, and other clones once, few, many or no size at all.

j_call	v_call	clone_size	d_call	cdr3_aa	cdr3_nt
TRBJ2-7	TRBV12-3/TRBV12-4	-	-	CASGGAYEQYF	TGTGCCAGCGGCGGGGCCTACGAGCAGTACTTC
TRBJ2-7	TRBV6-5	once	-	CASRQGVEQYF	TGTGCCAGCAGACAGGGTGTCGAGCAGTACTTC
TRBJ2-3	TRBV5-5	-	TRBD2	CASSSSGLSITDTQYF	TGTGCCAGCAGCTCTAGCGGCCTATCGATTACAGATACGCAGTATTTT
TRBJ1-1	TRBV27	once	-	CASSPRASGGTEAFF	TGTGCCAGCAGTCCACGAGCCAGTGGGGGGACTGAAGCTTTCTTT
TRBJ1-5	TRBV19	-	TRBD1	CASRGQGKGQPQHF	TGTGCCAGTAGAGGACAGGGGAAAGGTCAGCCCCAGCATTTT
TRBJ2-5	TRBV5-8	-	-	CASSLGIGETQYF	TGTGCCAGCAGCTTGGGTATCGGGGAGACCCAGTACTTC
TRBJ2-2	TRBV7-2	few	TRBD1	CASSSGQGPYTGELFF	TGTGCCAGCAGCTCCGGACAGGGGCCATACACCGGGGAGCTGTTTTTT
TRBJ1-4	TRBV5-5	-	TRBD1	CASSELPGTGGAELFF	TGTGCCAGCAGCGAACTCCCCGGGACAGGGGGCGCGGAACTGTTTTTT
TRBJ2-7	TRBV21-1	-	-	CASSPWDRDGPYEQYF	TGTGCCAGCAGCCCCTGGGACAGGGACGGACCCTACGAGCAGTACTTC
TRBJ2-1	TRBV9	-	-	CASSVAWGVGQYEQFF	TGTGCCAGCAGCGTAGCTTGGGGGGTTGGACAATATGAGCAGTTCTTC
TRBJ2-5	TRBV29-1	few	TRBD1	CSVAGQGAPGIGQETQYF	TGCAGCGTTGCAGGGCAGGGGGCGCCCGGTATCGGCCAAGAGACCCAGTACTTC
TRBJ2-1	TRBV2	-	TRBD1	CASSSGTGPYNEQFF	TGTGCCAGCAGTTCCGGGACAGGCCCCTACAATGAGCAGTTCTTC
TRBJ1-5	TRBV5-1	-	-	CASSLGARQANQPQHF	TGCGCCAGCAGCTTGGGAGCTCGACAGGCCAATCAGCCCCAGCATTTT
TRBJ2-6	TRBV5-5	-	TRBD2	CASTLAGRAGANVLTF	TGTGCCAGCACCCTAGCGGGGAGGGCTGGGGCCAACGTCCTGACTTTC
TRBJ2-5	TRBV5-4	-	TRBD2	CASSRGLAGKETQYF	TGTGCCAGCAGCAGGGGACTAGCGGGGAAAGAGACCCAGTACTTC
TRBJ1-6	TRBV6-6	few	TRBD1	CASSPKSGQGISPLHF	TGTGCCAGCAGCCCTAAGTCGGGACAGGGGATTTCACCCCTCCACTTT
TRBJ1-2	TRBV7-2	-	-	CASRPGGHYGYTF	TGTGCCAGCAGACCCGGGGGGCATTATGGCTACACCTTC
TRBJ2-1	TRBV4-1	once	-	CASSQDPTGYEQFF	TGCGCCAGCAGCCAAGATCCCACAGGGTATGAGCAGTTCTTC
TRBJ1-2	TRBV7-2	-	-	CASSLGLDGYTF	TGTGCCAGCAGCTTAGGCCTAGATGGCTACACCTTC
TRBJ2-1	TRBV3-1/TRBV3-2	-	-	CASSQDRGAQGYNEQFF	TGTGCCAGCAGCCAAGATCGCGGGGCGCAGGGCTACAATGAGCAGTTCTTC
TRBJ2-3	TRBV4-1	once	-	CASSQDFGPRERDTQYF	TGCGCCAGCAGCCAAGATTTTGGCCCCCGGGAAAGGGATACGCAGTATTTT
TRBJ2-3	TRBV10-3	-	TRBD1	CAISERGDRATDTQYF	TGTGCCATCAGTGAGCGGGGCGACAGGGCCACAGATACGCAGTATTTT
TRBJ1-2	TRBV6-5	-	TRBD1	CANSAGTGAYGYTF	TGTGCCAATTCGGCCGGGACAGGGGCGTATGGCTACACCTTC
TRBJ2-1	TRBV20-1	-	TRBD2	CSASTQGLYNEQFF	TGCAGTGCTAGTACCCAGGGACTATACAATGAGCAGTTCTTC
TRBJ1-3	TRBV28	-	-	CATAAQGNTIYF	TGTGCCACAGCGGCGCAGGGAAACACCATATATTTT
TRBJ1-5	TRBV28	-	TRBD1	CASSPQGYQPQHF	TGTGCCAGCAGTCCACAGGGGTATCAGCCCCAGCATTTT
TRBJ2-5	TRBV24-1	-	-	CATSDLGRSGETQYF	TGTGCCACCAGTGATTTGGGCAGGAGCGGGGAGACCCAGTACTTC
TRBJ1-2	TRBV6-4	-	-	CASSGPLGGYTF	TGTGCCAGCAGTGGTCCTCTAGGAGGCTACACCTTC
TRBJ2-5	TRBV10-3	once	-	CAISEQQETQYF	TGTGCCATCAGTGAGCAGCAAGAGACCCAGTACTTC
TRBJ2-7	TRBV18	-	TRBD2	CASSPSERLAGDEQYF	TGTGCCAGCTCACCCTCTGAACGGCTAGCGGGGGACGAGCAGTACTTC
TRBJ1-2	TRBV10-3	few	-	CAISKTDVYTF	TGTGCCATCAGTAAGACAGACGTCTACACCTTC
TRBJ1-4	TRBV6-5	-	-	CASLPGSHNEKLFF	TGTGCCAGCTTGCCCGGGTCCCACAATGAAAAACTGTTTTTT
TRBJ1-4	TRBV25-1	-	-	CASSDLGGSNEKLFF	TGTGCCAGCAGTGACCTAGGGGGTAGCAATGAAAAACTGTTTTTT
TRBJ2-7	TRBV6-2/TRBV6-3	-	TRBD1	CASSYEGGWTYEQYF	TGTGCCAGCAGTTACGAAGGGGGCTGGACTTACGAGCAGTACTTC
TRBJ1-2	TRBV9	-	TRBD1	CASSVGGIRQGGYTF	TGTGCCAGCAGCGTCGGAGGAATTAGACAGGGTGGCTACACCTTC
TRBJ2-3	TRBV5-1	-	TRBD1	CASSTTNRGRGPDTQYF	TGCGCCAGCAGCACCACGAACAGGGGGCGCGGGCCAGATACGCAGTATTTT
TRBJ1-2	TRBV2	-	TRBD1	CAIDRANYGYTF	TGTGCCATAGACAGGGCGAACTATGGCTACACCTTC
TRBJ1-6	TRBV7-2	-	TRBD1	CASSPQGGGNSPLHF	TGTGCCAGCAGCCCACAGGGGGGAGGTAATTCACCCCTCCACTTT